This TCR beta chain appears in the sequencing data of a study of blood T cell repertoires in COVID-19. Study summary: Acute and convalescent COVID-19 specimens originated in the United States, Italy and Spain. The analysed material was cDNA or gDNA that came from T cells, B-cell-depleted T cells, or PBMCs.

Per the original methods: Estimation of nucleated cell counts relied on the amplification of reference gene primers. Assay: immunoSEQ multiplex PCR; the TCRdb copy retains only in-frame clones and omits some. Clone size and the V and J calls come from that table; the DNA yielded D and trimming. The sample lists some 87,000 clones, under 80% occurring once. The germline V gene has CDR1 MNHEY and CDR2 SVGAGI. The CDR3 length is 16 residues. V lost 0 bases and J 2 bases, leaving 12 bases between the germline ends. The chain couples TRBV6-5 to TRBJ2-3; D possibly corresponds to TRBD1 (6 bases). The sample taken for sequencing was peripheral blood. The receptor's source is a human donor in a cohort sampled during active COVID-19. CDR3 in amino acids: CASSYSLDSYTDTQYF. The DNA for the CDR3 is TGTGCCAGCAGTTACTCATTGGACAGTTACACAGATACGCAGTATTTT.